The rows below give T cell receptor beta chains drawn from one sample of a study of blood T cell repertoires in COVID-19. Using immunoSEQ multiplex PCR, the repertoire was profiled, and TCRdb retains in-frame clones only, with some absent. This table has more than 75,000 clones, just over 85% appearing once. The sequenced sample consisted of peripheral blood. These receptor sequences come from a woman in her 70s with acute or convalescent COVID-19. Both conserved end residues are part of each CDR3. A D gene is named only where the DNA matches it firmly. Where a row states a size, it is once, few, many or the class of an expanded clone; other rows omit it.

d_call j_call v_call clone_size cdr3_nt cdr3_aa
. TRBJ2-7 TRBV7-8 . TGTGCCAGCAGCCCTAGCGCGGGGTACGAGCAGTACTTC CASSPSAGYEQYF
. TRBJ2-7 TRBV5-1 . TGCGCCAGCAGCTCGTCAGGGTTCGCCTACGAGCAGTACTTC CASSSSGFAYEQYF
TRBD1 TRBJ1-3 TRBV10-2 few TGCGCCAGCAGTGAGGACAGGGTTTCTGGAAACACCATATATTTT CASSEDRVSGNTIYF
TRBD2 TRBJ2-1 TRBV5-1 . TGCGCCAGCAGCTTCGACGGACTAGCGGGGGGTAATGAGCAGTTCTTC CASSFDGLAGGNEQFF
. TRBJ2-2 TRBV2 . TGTGCCAGCACCACAGCAGCGAACACCGGGGAGCTGTTTTTT CASTTAANTGELFF
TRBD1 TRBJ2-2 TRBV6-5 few TGTGCCAGCGGGACAGGGATGAACACCGGGGAGCTGTTTTTT CASGTGMNTGELFF
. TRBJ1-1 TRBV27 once TGTGCCAGCAGTCTGATCTGGTCGGGGACTGAAGCTTTCTTT CASSLIWSGTEAFF
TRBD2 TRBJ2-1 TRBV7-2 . TGTGCCAGCAGCTACATAGCGGGAGGATCTTACAATGAGCAGTTCTTC CASSYIAGGSYNEQFF
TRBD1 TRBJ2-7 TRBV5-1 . TGCGCCAGCAGCTTGGATGGACAGGGGAAGCAGTACTTC CASSLDGQGKQYF
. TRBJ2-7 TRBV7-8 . TGTGCCAGCAGCTTAGTCAGGAACACCTACGAGCAGTACTTC CASSLVRNTYEQYF
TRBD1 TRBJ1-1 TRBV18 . TGTGCCAGCTCCCCCGGGACAGGGCTTGCTTTCTTT CASSPGTGLAFF
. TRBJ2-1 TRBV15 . TGTGCCACCAGCGGGCCGCTCTCCTACAATGAGCAGTTCTTC CATSGPLSYNEQFF
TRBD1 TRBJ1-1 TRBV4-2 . TGTGCCAGCAACCAGGGACAGGGAGGGGTTGGTGAAGCTTTCTTT CASNQGQGGVGEAFF
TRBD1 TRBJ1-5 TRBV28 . TGTGCCAGCAGTCCCCCGAACAGGGGTAACAATCAGCCCCAGCATTTT CASSPPNRGNNQPQHF
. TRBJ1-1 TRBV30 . TGTGCCTGGACCAGGGGCATGAACACTGAAGCTTTCTTT CAWTRGMNTEAFF
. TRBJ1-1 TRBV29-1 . TGCAGCGTTGAAAGGGGAATCATCACTGAAGCTTTCTTT CSVERGIITEAFF
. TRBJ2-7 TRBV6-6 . TGTGCCAGCGGCCTGTCGTACGAGCAGTACTTC CASGLSYEQYF
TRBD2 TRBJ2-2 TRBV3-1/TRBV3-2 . TGTGCCAGCAGCCGCGGACTAGCGGGAGCAATCGGGGAGCTGTTTTTT CASSRGLAGAIGELFF
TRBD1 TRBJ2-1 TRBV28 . TGTGCCAGCAGTTTATGGGCGGGACAGGGCTACAATGAGCAGTTCTTC CASSLWAGQGYNEQFF
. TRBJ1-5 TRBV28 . TGTGCCAGCAGTTTCGGGGGGGCTGGCAGACAGCCCCAGCATTTT CASSFGGAGRQPQHF
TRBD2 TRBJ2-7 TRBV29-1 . TGCAGCGTGGGGACTAGCGGGGGGTCCTACGAGCAGTACTTC CSVGTSGGSYEQYF
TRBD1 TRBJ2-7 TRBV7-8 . TGTGCCAGCAGCGACACAGGGGGCCTGGACTACGAGCAGTACTTC CASSDTGGLDYEQYF
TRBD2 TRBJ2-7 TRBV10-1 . TGCGCCAGCAGTCCCCGACTAGCGGGTGCCGAGCAGTACTTC CASSPRLAGAEQYF
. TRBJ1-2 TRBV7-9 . TGTGCCAGCAGCCCCAGGGGCGGCTCTGGCTACACCTTC CASSPRGGSGYTF
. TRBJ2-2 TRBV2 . TGTGCCAGCAGTGAAGCAAAGCGGCCGAACACCGGGGAGCTGTTTTTT CASSEAKRPNTGELFF
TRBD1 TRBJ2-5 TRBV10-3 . TGTGCCATCAGTGAGGACAGGGGGCGGGTCGAGACCCAGTACTTC CAISEDRGRVETQYF
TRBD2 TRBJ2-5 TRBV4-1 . TGCGCCAGCAGCCAAGATGGGACTATTTATTCGGCCCAAGAGACCCAGTACTTC CASSQDGTIYSAQETQYF
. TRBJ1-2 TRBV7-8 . TGTGCCAGCAGCAAACAGGCGAACACTAACTATGGCTACACCTTC CASSKQANTNYGYTF
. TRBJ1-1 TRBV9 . TGTGCCAGCAGCGTAGATATGGAGGGACAAGCTTTCTTT CASSVDMEGQAFF
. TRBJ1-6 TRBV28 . TGTGCCAGCACGCGAGAAATCTCACCCCTCCACTTT CASTREISPLHF
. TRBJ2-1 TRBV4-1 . TGCGCCAGCAGCCAAGGGCCCTCCTTTGGGCCGGGATACAATGAGCAGTTCTTC CASSQGPSFGPGYNEQFF
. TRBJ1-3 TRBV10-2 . TGCGCCAGCAGTGGTTCGGGAAACACCATATATTTT CASSGSGNTIYF
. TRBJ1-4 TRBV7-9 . TGTGCCAGCAGCGCACCCACGGTCCAGGGAGGGACTAATGAAAAACTGTTTTTT CASSAPTVQGGTNEKLFF
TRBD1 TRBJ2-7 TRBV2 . TGTGCCAGCAGGGACAGGGGGCCGTACGAGCAGTACTTC CASRDRGPYEQYF